The clone carrying this TCR beta chain was seen just once. Antigen unknown. This entry belongs to a study of T cell responses to AZD1222 COVID-19 vaccine. This CDR3 spans 17 amino acids. V shed 2 bases and J 1 base; nucleotides not matched to a gene: 7. Per germline, CDR1 SGHTA and CDR2 FQGTGA. Assay: immunoSEQ multiplex PCR; the TCRdb copy retains only in-frame clones and omits some. The data contain 150,000 or so clones, roughly nine tenths of them singletons. General study points: The repertoires were collected only after the peak T cell response. Spike-wide vaccine-associated CD4 TCRs dominated at 160-218 and 743-854.

The chain joins TRBV7-3 to TRBJ2-1; 8 bases map to TRBD2. This material consisted of peripheral blood, taken on day 0 of AZD1222 vaccination. The receptor was derived from an adult in good health. The CDR3 bases are TGTGCCAGCAGCTTATCCGGCGCGGGAGGTTCCTACAATGAGCAGTTCTTC. Protein product: CASSLSGAGGSYNEQFF.